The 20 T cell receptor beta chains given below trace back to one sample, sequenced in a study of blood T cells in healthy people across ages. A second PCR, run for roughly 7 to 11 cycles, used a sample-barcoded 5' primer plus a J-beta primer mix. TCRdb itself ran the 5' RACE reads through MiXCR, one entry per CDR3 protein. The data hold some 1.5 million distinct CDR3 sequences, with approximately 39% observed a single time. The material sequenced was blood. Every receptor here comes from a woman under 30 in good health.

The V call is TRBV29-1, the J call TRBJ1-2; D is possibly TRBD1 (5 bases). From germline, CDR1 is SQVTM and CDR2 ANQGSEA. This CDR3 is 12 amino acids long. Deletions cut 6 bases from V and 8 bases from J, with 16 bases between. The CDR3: CSVRDWDAGYTF. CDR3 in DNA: TGCAGCGTGAGGGATTGGGACGCAGGCTACACCTTC.

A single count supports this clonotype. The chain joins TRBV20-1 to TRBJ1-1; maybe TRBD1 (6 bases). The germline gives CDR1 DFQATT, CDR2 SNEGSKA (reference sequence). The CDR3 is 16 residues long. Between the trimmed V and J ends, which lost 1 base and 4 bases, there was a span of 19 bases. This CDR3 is CSARAGAGGFGTEAFF. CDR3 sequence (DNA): TGCAGTGCTAGAGCCGGAGCCGGGGGCTTTGGCACTGAAGCTTTCTTT.

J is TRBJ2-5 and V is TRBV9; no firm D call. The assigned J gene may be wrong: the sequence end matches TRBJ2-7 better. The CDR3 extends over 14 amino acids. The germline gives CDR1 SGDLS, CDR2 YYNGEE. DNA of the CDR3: TGTGCCAGCAGCGTAGATTCCTCTCCCGACGAGCAGTACTTC. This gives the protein CASSVDSSPDEQYF.

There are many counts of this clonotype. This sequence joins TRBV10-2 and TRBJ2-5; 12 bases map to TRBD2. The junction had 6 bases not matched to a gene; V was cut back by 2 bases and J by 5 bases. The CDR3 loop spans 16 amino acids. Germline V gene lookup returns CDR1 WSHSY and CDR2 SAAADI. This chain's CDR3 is CASSELATSGSETQYF. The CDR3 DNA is TGCGCCAGCAGTGAGCTAGCGACTAGCGGGAGTGAGACCCAGTACTTC.

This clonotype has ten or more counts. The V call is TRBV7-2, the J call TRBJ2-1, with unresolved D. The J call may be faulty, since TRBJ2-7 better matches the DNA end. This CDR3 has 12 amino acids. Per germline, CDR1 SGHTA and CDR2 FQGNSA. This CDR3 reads CASSSSYNEQYF. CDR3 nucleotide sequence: TGTGCCAGCAGTTCTTCCTACAATGAGCAGTACTTC.

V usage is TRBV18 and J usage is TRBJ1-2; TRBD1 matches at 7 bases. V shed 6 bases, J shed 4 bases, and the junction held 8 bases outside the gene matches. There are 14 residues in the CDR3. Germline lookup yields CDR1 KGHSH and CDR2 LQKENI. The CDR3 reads CASSANRGVYGYTF. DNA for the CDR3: TGTGCCAGCTCGGCCAACAGGGGAGTCTATGGCTACACCTTC.

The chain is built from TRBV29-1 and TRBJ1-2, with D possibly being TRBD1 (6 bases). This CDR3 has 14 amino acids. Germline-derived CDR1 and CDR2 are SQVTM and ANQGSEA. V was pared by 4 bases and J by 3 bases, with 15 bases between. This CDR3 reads CSVGAGGGHYGYTF. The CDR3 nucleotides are TGCAGCGTTGGGGCCGGGGGCGGTCACTATGGCTACACCTTC. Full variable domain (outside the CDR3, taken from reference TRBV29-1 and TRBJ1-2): SAVISQKPSRDICQRGTSLTIQCQVDSQVTMMFWYRQQPGQSLTLIATANQGSEATYESGFVIDKFPISRPNLTFSTLTVSNMSPEDSSIYLCSVGAGGGHYGYTFGSGTRLTVV.

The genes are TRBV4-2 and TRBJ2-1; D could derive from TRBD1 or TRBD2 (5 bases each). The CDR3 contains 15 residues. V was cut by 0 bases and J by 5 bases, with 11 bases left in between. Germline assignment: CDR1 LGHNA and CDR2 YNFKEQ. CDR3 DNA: TGTGCCAGCAGCCAAGATCCTGGGGGTGACAATGAGCAGTTCTTC. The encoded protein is CASSQDPGGDNEQFF.

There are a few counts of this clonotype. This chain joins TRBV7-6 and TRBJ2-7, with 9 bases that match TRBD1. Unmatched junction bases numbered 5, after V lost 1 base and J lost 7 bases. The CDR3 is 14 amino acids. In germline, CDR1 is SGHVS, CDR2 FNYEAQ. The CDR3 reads CASSLETGGLEQYF. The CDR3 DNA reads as TGTGCCAGCAGCTTAGAGACAGGGGGGCTTGAGCAGTACTTC.

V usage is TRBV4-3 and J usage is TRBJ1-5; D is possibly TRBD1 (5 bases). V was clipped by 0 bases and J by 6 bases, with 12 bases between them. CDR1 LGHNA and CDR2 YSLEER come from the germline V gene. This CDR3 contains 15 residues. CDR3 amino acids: CASSQDGGAGQPQHF. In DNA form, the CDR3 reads TGCGCCAGCAGCCAAGATGGAGGGGCGGGTCAGCCCCAGCATTTT.

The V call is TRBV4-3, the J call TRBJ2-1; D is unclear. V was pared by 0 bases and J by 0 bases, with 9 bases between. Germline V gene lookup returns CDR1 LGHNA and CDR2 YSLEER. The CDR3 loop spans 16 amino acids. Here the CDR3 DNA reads TGCGCCAGCAGCCAAGACAAGTCGAGCTCCTACAATGAGCAGTTCTTC. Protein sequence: CASSQDKSSSYNEQFF.

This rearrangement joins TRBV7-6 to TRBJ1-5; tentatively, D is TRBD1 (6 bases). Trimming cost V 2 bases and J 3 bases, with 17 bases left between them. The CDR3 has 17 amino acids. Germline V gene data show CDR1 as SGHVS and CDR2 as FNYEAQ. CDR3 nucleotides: TGTGCCAGCAGCTTACGTACGGCAGGGGCTTCCAATCAGCCCCAGCATTTT. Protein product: CASSLRTAGASNQPQHF. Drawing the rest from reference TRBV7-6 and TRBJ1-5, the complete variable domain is GAGVSQSPRYKVTKRGQDVALRCDPISGHVSLYWYRQALGQGPEFLTYFNYEAQQDKSGLPNDRFSAERPEGSISTLTIQRTEQRDSAMYRCASSLRTAGASNQPQHFGDGTRLSIL.

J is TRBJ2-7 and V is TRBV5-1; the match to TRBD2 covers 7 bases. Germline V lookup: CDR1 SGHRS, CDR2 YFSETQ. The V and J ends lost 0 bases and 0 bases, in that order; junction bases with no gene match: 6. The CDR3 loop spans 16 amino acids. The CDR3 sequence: CASSLAVSSGSYEQYF. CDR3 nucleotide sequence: TGCGCCAGCAGCTTGGCGGTGTCTAGCGGCTCCTACGAGCAGTACTTC.

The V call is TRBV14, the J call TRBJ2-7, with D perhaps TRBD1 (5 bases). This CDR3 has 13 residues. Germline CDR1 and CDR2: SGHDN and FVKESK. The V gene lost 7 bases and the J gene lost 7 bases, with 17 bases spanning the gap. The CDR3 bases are TGTGCCAGCACCCAGGGTCCCTGGGCAGAGCAGTACTTC. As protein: CASTQGPWAEQYF.

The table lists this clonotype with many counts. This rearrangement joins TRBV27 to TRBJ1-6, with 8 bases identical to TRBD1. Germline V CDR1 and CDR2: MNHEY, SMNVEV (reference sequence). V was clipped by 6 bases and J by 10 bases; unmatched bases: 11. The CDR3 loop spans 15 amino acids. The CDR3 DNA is TGTGCCAGCAGCTTCTCCGGACAGGGTCGGTCACCCCTCCACTTT. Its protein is CASSFSGQGRSPLHF.

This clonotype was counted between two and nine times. The CDR3 DNA follows: TGCGCCAGCAGCCAAGACCACCAAATAGCGTATTACAATGAGCAGTTCTTC. This sequence encodes CASSQDHQIAYYNEQFF. The rearrangement joins TRBV4-3 to TRBJ2-1, with D perhaps TRBD2 (5 bases). The V and J ends lost 0 bases and 4 bases respectively, with 16 bases between them. CDR3 size: 17 residues. Germline V gives CDR1 LGHNA, CDR2 YSLEER.

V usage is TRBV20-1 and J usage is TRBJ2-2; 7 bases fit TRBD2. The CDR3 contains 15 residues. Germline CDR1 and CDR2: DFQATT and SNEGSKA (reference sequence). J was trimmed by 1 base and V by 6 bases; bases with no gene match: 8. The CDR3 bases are TGCAGTGCAGTTCCGGGGACTAAGAACACCGGGGAGCTGTTTTTT. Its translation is CSAVPGTKNTGELFF.

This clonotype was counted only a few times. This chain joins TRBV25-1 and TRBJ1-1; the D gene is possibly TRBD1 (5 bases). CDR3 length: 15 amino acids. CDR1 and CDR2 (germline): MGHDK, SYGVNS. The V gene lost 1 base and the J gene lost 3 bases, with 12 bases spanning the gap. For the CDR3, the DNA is TGTGCCAGCAGTGAATGGGGGGTAGGGTACACTGAAGCTTTCTTT. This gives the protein CASSEWGVGYTEAFF.

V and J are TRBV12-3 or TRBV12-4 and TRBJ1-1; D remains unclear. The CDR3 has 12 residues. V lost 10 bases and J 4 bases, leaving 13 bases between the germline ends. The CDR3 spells CATLGQRTEAFF. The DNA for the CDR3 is TGTGCCACCCTCGGCCAGCGCACTGAAGCTTTCTTT.

In DNA form, the CDR3 reads TGTGCCAGCAGTGCGGAACACCACAATGAGCAGTTCTTC. It codes for CASSAEHHNEQFF. V usage is TRBV2 and J usage is TRBJ2-1, with no clear D. The V and J ends lost 4 bases and 5 bases respectively, with 9 bases between them. CDR1 is SNHLY, CDR2 FYNNEI, per germline. This CDR3 region has 13 residues.